This TCR beta chain derives from a study of prognosis after radiotherapy for stage I lung cancer (TCRdb year 2021). Notes on the research overall: Over 15 stage I NSCLC patients were enrolled in Nanjing, China, between 2018 and early 2019. No patient received concurrent therapy alongside SBRT. Patients with newly diagnosed primary stage I lung tumors numbered approximately 13, with 4 or 5 others having oligometastatic NSCLC after surgical resection of the primary tumor. All patients were considered medically inoperable, owing to comorbidities in more than ten and refusal of surgery in over five. The cohort comprised roughly 13 men and five or six women with a median age of around 70 years, ranging from roughly 53 to 84 years. Peripheral blood TCR beta repertoires were profiled in stage I NSCLC patients before and after stereotactic body radiotherapy, and the repertoires were related to distant failure. On tumor histology, twelve patients had adenocarcinoma and roughly 7 had squamous cell carcinoma. After SBRT, distant metastases developed in about 20% of the 19 patients at a median of around 7 months, while the remaining 15 patients had no significant progression. The study took one blood sample before SBRT and one after SBRT from each of roughly 20 patients and sequenced all 40 or so samples. Image-guided IMRT or VMAT was used to deliver SBRT in 3 to 5 fractions at a biologically effective dose of at least 100 Gy.

The CDR3 goes from the cysteine to the phenylalanine over 13 residues. Here the CDR3 DNA is all that survives: 39 bases in frame from base 1. The germline V gene sets CDR1 to SNHLY and CDR2 to FYNNEI. Two rounds of multiplex PCR on genomic DNA were used to amplify the TCR beta CDR3 region. In the first round of PCR, primers specific to each TRBV and TRBJ gene were used, and the primer sequences are filed in Chinese patent CN105087789A. The second PCR round used universal primers. The Roche High Pure PCR Template Preparation Kit was used to extract genomic DNA from the frozen PBMCs. The libraries underwent paired-end sequencing with 151 bp reads on an Illumina HiSeq 3000. As for the authors' bioinformatics: CutAdapt was used to remove raw reads lacking the multiplex PCR primer sequences. PEAR was used to merge high-quality paired reads into contigs. MiXCR assigned TRB V, D and J gene segments to each contig by aligning to reference sequences. CDR3 sequences were clustered by base quality and sequence similarity to remove sequencing errors. Diversity was calculated as Shannon entropy divided by the natural log of the number of productive TCR sequences. To get clonality, Shannon entropy was divided by the natural log of the number of unique clonotypes, and that result was subtracted from one. Progression-free survival cut-offs for repertoire metrics were chosen using the Youden index of ROC curves, with analyses run in R 3.5.3. TCRdb itself trimmed the public reads at Q25 with fastp, ran MiXCR and retained productive beta chains. Rows with one shared CDR3 protein collapse into an entry with the most common genes and DNA. The V and J calls were not made by the authors but by TCRdb's processing. The sample yields roughly 26,000 distinct CDR3 sequences; approximately 31% were counted once. The ten largest clonotypes hold roughly 33% of the sample.

All patients had node-negative disease on CT and PET/CT, and none had a history of other malignancies or prior chemotherapy or radiotherapy. About 6.2 milliliters of peripheral venous blood were drawn into EDTA tubes at each of two time points. PBMCs were isolated by Ficoll-Paque Plus density-gradient centrifugation. Right after collection, samples were placed at -80 degrees C and kept there until analysis. What the study reported, not specific to this receptor: Tumor specificity of expanded TCR clones was not determined. Post-SBRT Shannon entropy and its change from baseline were lower in patients who developed distant metastases; baseline Shannon entropy was not associated with metastases. TRBV and TRBJ usage frequencies reportedly differed by metastasis status, in two V genes at baseline and in several V and two J genes after SBRT. All reported P values were unadjusted for multiple comparisons. The small cohort and short follow-up limited the study, so independent validation of the findings is needed. A decrease in unique TCR clone counts was observed after SBRT (median approximately 10,000 before versus several thousand after; Wilcoxon paired P=0.011).

Of note for this clonotype: The target of this receptor is not known. Since a much larger clone is just one base distant, this may be a read error.

The chain was built from TRBV2 and TRBJ2-2; too little of a D gene remains to name it. The source of this sequence is a donor aged 50 or older with non-small cell lung cancer. The sample in question was PBMCs, obtained before or after stereotactic body radiation therapy (not recorded which). Here the CDR3 is given as CASGEEGTGELFF. Here is the DNA: TGTGCCAGCGGTGAAGAAGGTACCGGGGAGCTGTTTTTT.